These 21 T cell receptor beta chains share one sample of origin, sequenced in a study of blood T cell repertoires in COVID-19. This table comes from immunoSEQ multiplex PCR, and its TCRdb copy is limited to in-frame clones, with some not included. The repertoire consists of about 130,000 clones, with 70% to 90% occurring once and the leading ten covering about 4%. Sequencing was done on a sample of peripheral blood. The receptors were sampled from a woman aged 45-65 years with acute or convalescent COVID-19.

This clone has a handful of counts. The CDR3: CASSFGGLGGYTF. The CDR3, as DNA: TGTGCCAGCAGTTTTGGGGGACTGGGTGGCTACACCTTC. The gene calls are TRBV6-5 and TRBJ1-2; D is possibly TRBD1 (5 bases). Deletions cut 4 bases from V and 7 bases from J, with 13 bases between. The CDR3 sequence is 13 residues long. CDR1 and CDR2 from the germline V gene are MNHEY and SVGAGI.

This chain joins TRBV6-5 and TRBJ2-1; 8 bases fit TRBD2. CDR1 and CDR2 from the germline V gene are MNHEY and SVGAGI. There are 15 residues in the CDR3. V gave up 6 bases and J gave up 4 bases; unmatched junction bases: 8. The CDR3 region has the DNA TGTGCCAGCAGGGGCTGGGGACTAGGATACAATGAGCAGTTCTTC. Its protein is CASRGWGLGYNEQFF.

J is TRBJ2-3 and V is TRBV7-9; 8 positions agree with TRBD2. The CDR3 is 15 amino acids. Unmatched junction bases numbered 4, after V lost 3 bases and J lost 2 bases. The germline V gene has CDR1 SEHNR and CDR2 FQNEAQ (reference sequence). CDR3 loop: CASSFQREYTDTQYF. The CDR3 DNA reads as TGTGCCAGCAGCTTTCAGCGGGAGTACACAGATACGCAGTATTTT.

This chain uses TRBV15 with TRBJ2-7; 7 bases are a match to TRBD1. Per the germline V gene, CDR1 is LNHNV and CDR2 is YYDKDF (reference sequence). Germline trimming cut 3 bases from V and 4 bases from J; bases unmatched to any gene: 9. There are 15 residues in the CDR3. The CDR3 sequence is CATSSYRQGGYEQYF. As DNA, the CDR3 is TGTGCCACCAGCAGCTATCGACAGGGCGGGTACGAGCAGTACTTC.

The chain employs TRBV10-2 and TRBJ1-1, with D uncertain. V lost 7 bases and J lost 4, with 10 bases in between. The CDR3 length is 12 residues. Germline loops: CDR1 WSHSY, CDR2 SAAADI. CDR3 residues: CASTDRSTEAFF. DNA for the CDR3: TGCGCCAGCACCGACCGGAGCACTGAAGCTTTCTTT.

Worth noting for this clone: An end of the junction does not agree with germline; a read error may underlie this. The chain carries TRBV7-7 and TRBJ2-3, with a possible D match to TRBD1 (7 bases). The germline CDR1 and CDR2 sequences are SSHAT and FNYEAQ (reference sequence). The CDR3 has 14 amino acids. In nucleotides, the CDR3 is TGTGCTAGCAGCAGGACAGGAGGGGACGATACGCAGTATTTT. The encoded protein is CASSRTGGDDTQYF.

The gene calls are TRBV4-2 and TRBJ1-4; 7 bases map to TRBD1. Trimming cost V 3 bases and J 2 bases; bases outside gene matches: 6. The CDR3 runs to 16 residues. The germline V gene encodes CDR1 LGHNA and CDR2 YNFKEQ. CDR3 nucleotides: TGTGCCAGCAGCCAGGGAACGACAGGGACTAATGAAAAACTGTTTTTT. Its translation is CASSQGTTGTNEKLFF.

The J gene is TRBJ2-1, the V gene TRBV24-1; 10 nucleotides match TRBD2. J lost 5 bases, V lost 2 bases, and 5 bases had no gene match. CDR3 length: 16 residues. Germline loops: CDR1 KGHDR, CDR2 SFDVKD. The CDR3 protein is CATSDSLAGFNNEQFF. CDR3 in DNA: TGTGCCACCAGTGATTCACTAGCGGGATTCAACAATGAGCAGTTCTTC.

The chain combines TRBV12-3 or TRBV12-4 with TRBJ1-1, with D possibly TRBD1 on 6 matching bases. CDR3 size: 12 residues. Deletions cut 8 bases from V and 4 bases from J, with 11 bases between. CDR3: CASGPGATEAFF. The CDR3 nucleotides are TGTGCCAGCGGACCAGGGGCCACTGAAGCTTTCTTT.

The J gene is TRBJ1-1, the V gene TRBV2; 9 bases line up with TRBD1. J lost 7 bases, V lost 7 bases, and 1 base had no gene match. The CDR3 is 11 residues long. Germline V gene data show CDR1 as SNHLY and CDR2 as FYNNEI. CDR3 DNA: TGTGCCAGCAACAGGGGGCTTGAAGCTTTCTTT. Protein product: CASNRGLEAFF.

The J gene is TRBJ2-1, the V gene TRBV7-8, with TRBD2 identical over 14 bases. This CDR3 region has 18 residues. In germline, CDR1 is SGHVS, CDR2 FQNEAQ. V dropped 4 bases and J dropped 6; count of bases not matched to a gene: 11. The CDR3 DNA reads TGTGCCAGCAGCTCTTCGCCATCCGGGACTAGCGGGAGCAATGAGCAGTTCTTC. Its translation is CASSSSPSGTSGSNEQFF.

The chain links TRBV5-4 to TRBJ1-2, with 10 nucleotides matching TRBD1. From germline, CDR1 is SGHNT and CDR2 YYREEE (reference sequence). The CDR3 has 17 residues. With V trimmed by 4 bases and J by 0 bases, 9 bases remained unmatched. The CDR3 reads CASSPGQGELANYGYTF. CDR3 bases: TGTGCCAGCAGCCCAGGACAGGGGGAACTAGCTAACTATGGCTACACCTTC.

This chain joins TRBV30 and TRBJ1-5, with 7 bases lining up with TRBD1. The V and J ends lost 5 bases and 3 bases, in that order; junction bases with no gene match: 4. Germline V gives CDR1 GTSNPN, CDR2 SVGIG (reference sequence). The CDR3 contains 13 residues. The CDR3 region is CAWAGQDNQPQHF. The CDR3 DNA is TGTGCCTGGGCCGGACAGGACAATCAGCCCCAGCATTTT. Complete variable domain (other parts from reference TRBV30 and TRBJ1-5): SQTIHQWPATLVQPVGSPLSLECTVEGTSNPNLYWYRQAAGRGLQLLFYSVGIGQISSEVPQNLSASRPQDRQFILSSKKLLLSDSGFYLCAWAGQDNQPQHFGDGTRLSIL.

The chain recombines TRBV19 with TRBJ1-4; no clear D. CDR3 length: 13 residues. Germline V gene data show CDR1 as LNHDA and CDR2 as SQIVND (reference sequence). The V gene lost 1 base and the J gene lost 8 bases, with 8 bases spanning the gap. The CDR3 DNA reads TGTGCCAGTAGTATAGCGCCGGGGGAAAAACTGTTTTTT. It yields the protein CASSIAPGEKLFF.

The rearrangement uses TRBV2 and TRBJ2-3, with TRBD1 matching over 7 bases. The trim removed 6 bases at V and 0 bases at J, leaving 15 bases unmatched. The CDR3 consists of 18 residues. The germline CDR1 and CDR2 sequences are SNHLY and FYNNEI. CDR3: CASRAQNTGTVSTDTQYF. CDR3 nucleotide sequence: TGTGCCAGCAGAGCCCAGAACACCGGGACAGTGAGCACAGATACGCAGTATTTT.

This chain connects TRBV9 to TRBJ2-2, with D maybe TRBD2 (7 bases). Germline V lookup: CDR1 SGDLS, CDR2 YYNGEE. This CDR3 has 18 amino acids. V gave up 5 bases and J gave up 2 bases, with 22 bases separating them. The DNA for the CDR3 is TGTGCCAGCAGTCTTATGCTGGGGGCTAGCGGCAACACCGGGGAGCTGTTTTTT. It specifies CASSLMLGASGNTGELFF.

The chain combines TRBV3-1 (or the pseudogene TRBV3-2) with TRBJ2-5, with D perhaps matching TRBD2 (6 bases). Germline loops: CDR1 LGHDT, CDR2 YNNKEL (reference sequence). V dropped 4 bases and J dropped 2 bases, with 14 bases sitting between them. This CDR3 is built from 15 residues. The CDR3 nucleotides read TGTGCCAGCAGCCCCCTCGGGCGGGATCAAGAGACCCAGTACTTC. It codes for CASSPLGRDQETQYF.

This chain uses TRBV15 with TRBJ2-3; 8 bases line up with TRBD1. The CDR3 is 15 residues long. With V trimmed by 1 base and J by 4 bases, 4 bases remained unmatched. Looked up from germline, CDR1 is LNHNV and CDR2 is YYDKDF (reference sequence). The CDR3 DNA is TGTGCCACCAGCAGAGCGACAGGGGCCGCAGATACGCAGTATTTT. The encoded protein is CATSRATGAADTQYF.

The chain has TRBV6-1 and TRBJ2-3; 8 bases agree with TRBD2. Per the germline V gene, CDR1 is MNHNS and CDR2 is SASEGT. The CDR3 length is 16 residues. The junction had 3 bases not matched to a gene; V was cut back by 0 bases and J by 1 base. Written as DNA, the CDR3 is TGTGCCAGCAGTGAAGCTACGCGGGAGGGCACAGATACGCAGTATTTT. Encoded protein: CASSEATREGTDTQYF.

The CDR3 loop reads CASSPRLAGGTDTQYF. DNA of the CDR3: TGTGCCAGCAGCCCCAGACTAGCGGGAGGTACAGATACGCAGTATTTT. The rearrangement links TRBV7-3 to TRBJ2-3, with 13 nucleotides matching TRBD2. V gave up 5 bases and J gave up 3 bases; unmatched junction bases: 5. The CDR3 is made up of 16 amino acids. Germline loops: CDR1 SGHTA, CDR2 FQGTGA.

The chain's CDR3 is CASSLRETEAFF. As DNA, the CDR3 is TGTGCCAGCAGCTTACGGGAAACTGAAGCTTTCTTT. The chain combines TRBV7-9 with TRBJ1-1; D gene unclear. V was clipped by 2 bases and J by 5 bases, with 6 bases between them. CDR3 length equals 12 residues. Per the germline V gene, CDR1 is SEHNR and CDR2 is FQNEAQ (reference sequence).